This TCR beta chain was sequenced during a study of technical replicates of blood from a handful of donors. Assay used: immunoSEQ multiplex PCR; TCRdb lists only in-frame clones, some missing. Here the sample spans about 80,000 clones, roughly 97% being singletons. Trimming shortened V by 4 bases and J by 1 base, and 12 bases separated the two germline ends. Germline CDR1 SGDLS, CDR2 YYNGEE. The CDR3 spans 14 residues. The V call is TRBV9, the J call TRBJ2-7; a possible D gene is TRBD1 (6 bases). This sequence originates from a human donor in good health. The sequencing sample was made of T cells isolated from PBMCs. CDR3 loop: CASSLTGTSYEQYF. CDR3 sequence (DNA): TGTGCCAGCAGCCTGACCGGGACATCCTACGAGCAGTACTTC.